This TCR beta chain was documented in a study of Ad26.COV2.S vaccination and SARS-CoV-2 variants. TCRdb's table, derived via immunoSEQ multiplex PCR, lists solely in-frame clones and lacks some. The table records 120,000 to 150,000 clones, 80% to 90% of them present only once. A word on this clone: Its antigen remains unknown.

Study results and caveats: Recipients of vaccine and of placebo showed similar breadth of their non-spike TCR repertoires. Greater spike-specific TCR breadth was seen in vaccine recipients than in placebo recipients. Responses of T cells in total may have been underestimated by the TCR breadth and depth analyses.

The V gene's germline CDR1 is SGHDT and CDR2 YYEEEE. The CDR3 loop spans 14 amino acids. Trimming cost V 0 bases and J 10 bases, with 16 bases left between them. This chain joins TRBV5-6 and TRBJ1-1, with D possibly being TRBD1 (5 bases). The sequence derives from a human donor who had recovered from COVID-19. Sequenced here: peripheral blood, sampled after recovery from COVID-19. The chain's CDR3 is CASSLGRGWVAAFF. The CDR3 DNA reads TGTGCCAGCAGCTTGGGTAGGGGCTGGGTAGCAGCTTTCTTT.